The 2 T cell receptor beta chains reported below all come from one sample, sequenced in a study of cytomegalovirus exposure and HLA in healthy donors. PCR involved 60 Vbeta and 13 Jbeta primers. TCRdb keeps only in-frame clones here, not all; method: immunoSEQ multiplex PCR. The top ten clones hold around 13% of a sample with approximately 110,000 clones, over 60% of them seen once. The sequenced sample consisted of PBMCs. These receptors all stem from a woman between 40 and 50 years old in good health and CMV-seropositive.

The chain is built from TRBV9 and TRBJ2-1; D not certain. The germline CDR1 and CDR2 sequences are SGDLS and YYNGEE. The CDR3 loop spans 11 amino acids. V lost 5 bases, J lost 4 bases, and 4 bases lay in between. CDR3 loop: CASSYYNEQFF. Here the CDR3 DNA reads TGTGCCAGCAGTTATTACAATGAGCAGTTCTTC.

The V call is TRBV2, the J call TRBJ2-5; 8 nucleotides agree with TRBD2. The CDR3 loop spans 13 amino acids. The germline V gene encodes CDR1 SNHLY and CDR2 FYNNEI. V gave up 8 bases and J gave up 2 bases; unmatched junction bases: 4. CDR3 DNA: TGTGCCAGCGGTCGCGGGGGGCAAGAGACCCAGTACTTC. Residues: CASGRGGQETQYF.